Sequencing of this T cell receptor (beta chain) was carried out in a study of CD8 T cells in ankylosing spondylitis. Study-level points and caveats: About 8 highly homologous variants made up a TCR beta motif, and this motif appeared characteristic of ankylosing spondylitis blood.

The CDR3 covers 12 residues. Germline V CDR1 and CDR2: MDHEN, SYDVKM. Deletions cut 5 bases from V and 8 bases from J, with 10 bases between. Using its own MiXCR run on the 5' RACE reads, TCRdb lists one record per CDR3 protein. The table records around 890,000 distinct CDR3 sequences, 12% of them present only once. This clonotype was observed a few times. What it binds is unknown. The gene calls are TRBV28 and TRBJ2-1; possibly TRBD2 for D (5 bases). The receptor's source is a male donor with ankylosing spondylitis. What was sequenced was blood, either unsorted or a sorted T cell fraction (not recorded which). CDR3: CASSTAVDEQFF. The CDR3 bases are TGTGCCAGCAGTACAGCGGTAGATGAGCAGTTCTTC.